These 11 T cell receptor beta chains were sequenced from one sample in a study of spatial heterogeneity in lung cancer. TCRdb passed the 5' RACE reads through MiXCR, listing each CDR3 protein once. The sample carries some 43,000 distinct CDR3 sequences, more than 9% recorded once. Stated time point: blood at routine non-recurrence follow-up after resection. The source was PBMCs, collected at follow-up. The receptors shown here come from a female donor with early-stage non-small cell lung cancer.

This clonotype has a count of ten or more. This sequence joins TRBV5-1 and TRBJ2-2; 8 bases are a match to TRBD2. The CDR3 length is 14 residues. Germline values: CDR1 SGHRS, CDR2 YFSETQ. Trimming cost V 4 bases and J 4 bases; bases outside gene matches: 3. The CDR3 protein is CASSPGTSTGELFF. CDR3 sequence (DNA): TGCGCCAGCAGCCCAGGGACTAGCACCGGGGAGCTGTTTTTT.

The V call is TRBV5-1, the J call TRBJ2-7, with no clear D. The CDR3 is 12 residues long. Per the germline V gene, CDR1 is SGHRS and CDR2 is YFSETQ. Trimming removed 0 bases at V and 2 bases at J, with 3 bases between. The CDR3 is CASSLGAYEQYF. The DNA of the CDR3 is TGCGCCAGCAGCTTGGGAGCCTACGAGCAGTACTTC.

This clonotype has a count of ten or more. CDR3 nucleotide sequence: TGTGCCAGCAGTTTAGGGGACGGGGGACTGTTTTTT. The encoded protein is CASSLGDGGLFF. The chain links TRBV12-3 or TRBV12-4 to TRBJ1-4; D is perhaps TRBD1 (5 bases). Trimming pared 1 base from V and 13 bases from J, leaving 10 bases between. The CDR3 is 12 residues long.

The chain joins TRBV6-5 to TRBJ2-5; possibly TRBD2 for D (5 bases). The V gene's germline CDR1 is MNHEY and CDR2 SVGAGI. There are 13 residues in the CDR3. Trimming took 9 bases from V and 4 from J, leaving 15 bases between them. CDR3 DNA sequence: TGTGCCAGAGATGGAGAGGGTGGAGAGACCCAGTACTTC. It translates to CARDGEGGETQYF.

The J gene is TRBJ2-2, the V gene TRBV19; D may correspond to TRBD1 or TRBD2 (5 bases each). The CDR3 extends over 14 amino acids. CDR1 is LNHDA and CDR2 is SQIVND in the germline V gene (reference sequence). Trimming removed 11 bases from V and 4 bases from J, with 17 bases in between. As DNA, the CDR3 is TGTGCCTCGGGCCGGGACGGACTCACCGGGGAGCTGTTTTTT. It codes for CASGRDGLTGELFF.

This clonotype was counted only a few times. The chain employs TRBV24-1 and TRBJ2-3, with D possibly being TRBD2 (5 bases). The ends were cut back, 3 bases at V and 0 bases at J, with 15 bases in the middle. CDR1 and CDR2 (germline): KGHDR, SFDVKD. This CDR3 is built from 17 residues. This chain's CDR3 is CATSDPREDGSTDTQYF. CDR3 nucleotide sequence: TGTGCCACCAGTGATCCGAGGGAAGACGGCAGCACAGATACGCAGTATTTT.

The table lists this clonotype with a few counts. V usage is TRBV2 and J usage is TRBJ2-7; D is unresolved. Per the germline V gene, CDR1 is SNHLY and CDR2 is FYNNEI. This CDR3 has 13 residues. V was pared by 5 bases and J by 2 bases, with 10 bases between. The CDR3 loop reads CASSLPLTYEQYF. CDR3 nucleotide sequence: TGTGCCAGCAGTCTCCCCCTTACCTACGAGCAGTACTTC.

In its sample, this clonotype was seen a few times. The chain has TRBV20-1 and TRBJ1-1, with TRBD1 matching 9 bases. The CDR3 spans 15 residues. Unmatched junction bases numbered 3, after V lost 0 bases and J lost 1 base. Germline V gives CDR1 DFQATT, CDR2 SNEGSKA (reference sequence). CDR3: CSAREMGQGNTEAFF. The CDR3 DNA reads TGCAGTGCTAGAGAAATGGGACAGGGGAACACTGAAGCTTTCTTT.

This clonotype occurred many times. J is TRBJ2-3 and V is TRBV7-6, with a possible D match to TRBD1 (5 bases). The CDR3 consists of 15 residues. Germline CDR1 SGHVS, CDR2 FNYEAQ. Deletions cut 1 base from V and 4 bases from J, with 12 bases between. The DNA for the CDR3 is TGTGCCAGCAGCTTAGGGGGCCGCTGGGCAGATACGCAGTATTTT. This sequence encodes CASSLGGRWADTQYF.

J is TRBJ1-1 and V is TRBV6-1; D not resolved. V gave up 10 bases and J gave up 10 bases, with 19 bases separating them. The CDR3 sequence is 12 residues long. From germline, CDR1 is MNHNS and CDR2 SASEGT. This CDR3 reads CANGERGMRAFF. The CDR3 DNA follows: TGTGCCAATGGAGAAAGAGGTATGAGAGCTTTCTTT.

This clonotype was observed at least ten times. The chain links TRBV9 to TRBJ1-4; D perhaps matches TRBD1 (5 bases). The V end lost 4 bases, the J end lost 7 bases, and 14 bases lay between the germline ends. Germline-derived CDR1 and CDR2 are SGDLS and YYNGEE. The CDR3 sequence is 14 residues long. CDR3 sequence reads: CASSPGEGSEKLFF. The CDR3 DNA sequence: TGTGCCAGCAGCCCGGGAGAGGGGAGTGAAAAACTGTTTTTT.